The 21 T cell receptor beta chains below all came from one sample that was sequenced in a study of molecular identifiers for immune sequencing clone quantification. TCRdb ran MiXCR on the PCR reads and lists one entry per CDR3 protein. The table lists about 39,000 distinct CDR3 sequences, roughly 18% of them singletons, with less than 8.5% in the top ten. Sequenced input: naive CD8+ T cells from blood, with Jurkat cell RNA spiked in. Specified subset: FACS-sorted CD8+CD4-CCR7+CD45RA+ naive T cells. The receptors here all came from a human donor in good health. Some libraries in this study had Jurkat cell RNA spiked in.

To note about this clonotype: Just one base apart from a much larger clone, this may be a read error. The chain recombines TRBV9 with TRBJ1-1, with a possible D match to TRBD1 (5 bases). CDR1 is SGDLS and CDR2 is YYNGEE in the germline V gene. This CDR3 has 15 amino acids. The CDR3 sequence: CANSSYLQGVEEAFF. CDR3 DNA: TGTGCCAACAGCTCCTATCTGCAAGGGGTAGAGGAAGCTTTCTTT.

This clonotype occurred many times. V is TRBV7-3 and J is TRBJ2-3; no firm D call. The CDR3 is made up of 14 amino acids. Germline CDR1 and CDR2: SGHTA and FQGTGA. The V and J ends lost 2 bases and 4 bases respectively, with 10 bases between them. CDR3 in amino acids: CASSLLGFADTQYF. The DNA of the CDR3 is TGTGCCAGCAGCTTATTAGGGTTTGCAGATACGCAGTATTTT.

Worth noting for this clonotype: A much larger clone sits a single nucleotide away, making a read error possible. CDR3 DNA sequence: TGTGCCAGCAGCTGGGGGGGGGTTTACAATGAGCAGTCCTTC. It codes for CASSWGGVYNEQSF. The J gene is TRBJ2-1, the V gene TRBV11-3; 7 bases are shared with TRBD2. There are 14 residues in the CDR3. Germline CDR1 reads SGHNT; CDR2 reads YENEEA. Drawing the rest from reference TRBV11-3 and TRBJ2-1, the complete variable domain is EAGVVQSPRYKIIEKKQPVAFWCNPISGHNTLYWYLQNLGQGPELLIRYENEEAVDDSQLPKDRFSAERLKGVDSTLKIQPAELGDSAVYLCASSWGGVYNEQSFGPGTRLTVL.

There are many counts of this clonotype. The rearrangement uses TRBV4-1 and TRBJ1-5; tentatively, D is TRBD1 (5 bases). Germline-derived CDR1 and CDR2 are MGHRA and YSYEKL. V was shortened by 0 bases and J by 9 bases, with 12 bases between the two germline ends. The CDR3 has 14 residues. CDR3 residues: CASSQDWRGWPQHF. The CDR3 DNA sequence: TGCGCCAGCAGCCAAGATTGGCGGGGCTGGCCCCAGCATTTT.

The V and J genes are TRBV28 and TRBJ2-5, with a tentative D call TRBD2 (5 bases). V lost 3 bases and J 9 bases, leaving 20 bases between the germline ends. The CDR3 length is 15 residues. Per germline, CDR1 MDHEN and CDR2 SYDVKM. The DNA of the CDR3 is TGTGCCAGCAGTTTGGGAGCAGCGATTTCGGTCCCCCAGTACTTC. As protein: CASSLGAAISVPQYF.

The chain carries TRBV9 and TRBJ2-1, with TRBD2 identical over 7 bases. CDR1 and CDR2 from the germline V gene are SGDLS and YYNGEE. The trim removed 3 bases at V and 5 bases at J, leaving 11 bases unmatched. The CDR3 sequence is 16 residues long. CDR3 region: CASSALGGRADNEQFF. CDR3 nucleotides: TGTGCCAGCAGCGCCCTAGGAGGGAGGGCCGACAATGAGCAGTTCTTC.

This clonotype was found once. Being one base from a much bigger clone, this may be a read error. J is TRBJ2-3 and V is TRBV6-2 or TRBV6-3; D may be TRBD2 (6 bases). The CDR3 consists of 17 residues. Germline-derived CDR1 and CDR2 are MNHEY and SVGEGT. The chain's CDR3 is CASNYFAGIGYTDTQYF. The DNA of the CDR3 is TGTGCCAGCAATTACTTCGCGGGGATTGGGTATACAGATACGCAGTATTTT.

At least ten counts were recorded for this clonotype. The chain is built from TRBV7-8 and TRBJ2-7, with 10 positions matching TRBD2. The CDR3 runs 19 residues. In germline, CDR1 is SGHVS, CDR2 FQNEAQ. V lost 2 bases and J lost 0; bases outside the gene matches: 13. The CDR3 protein is CASSLSEWTSGRNSYEQYF. CDR3 bases: TGTGCCAGCAGCTTATCCGAATGGACTAGCGGCCGGAACTCCTACGAGCAGTACTTC.

This clonotype was recorded at least ten times. The rearrangement uses TRBV5-1 and TRBJ2-1; D could derive from TRBD1 or TRBD2 (5 bases each). Trimming pared 0 bases from V and 5 bases from J, leaving 9 bases between. The V gene's germline CDR1 is SGHRS and CDR2 YFSETQ. The length of the CDR3 is 14 residues. For the CDR3, the DNA is TGCGCCAGCAGCTTGGGATGGGGGAACAATGAGCAGTTCTTC. Translated: CASSLGWGNNEQFF.

This clonotype was detected ten times or more. The chain uses TRBV7-2 and TRBJ2-3, with 7 bases lining up with TRBD2. This CDR3 is 16 amino acids long. V lost 5 bases to trimming and J lost 3 bases; unmatched junction nucleotides: 11. The germline V gene has CDR1 SGHTA and CDR2 FQGNSA. This CDR3 reads CASSPLSASGTDTQYF. CDR3 nucleotides: TGTGCCAGCAGCCCTCTGTCCGCTAGCGGAACAGATACGCAGTATTTT.

At least ten counts were recorded for this clonotype. V usage is TRBV28 and J usage is TRBJ1-1; maybe TRBD1 (5 bases). Trimming stripped 5 bases from V and 5 bases from J, with 15 bases between. This CDR3 contains 14 residues. CDR1 is MDHEN and CDR2 is SYDVKM in the germline V gene. This CDR3 reads CASSPRTRGTEAFF. CDR3 nucleotides: TGTGCCAGCAGTCCACGCACTCGGGGGACTGAAGCTTTCTTT.

This clonotype was counted many times. V is TRBV27 and J is TRBJ2-7; 10 positions agree with TRBD1. CDR3 size: 15 residues. CDR1 and CDR2 (germline): MNHEY, SMNVEV (reference sequence). Losses at the gene ends were 5 bases for V and 2 bases for J; bases not matched to a gene: 6. This CDR3 is CASSPGTGDPYEQYF. The CDR3 nucleotides are TGTGCCAGCAGTCCCGGGACAGGGGACCCCTACGAGCAGTACTTC.

This clonotype was observed at least ten times. The V gene is TRBV4-2, the J gene TRBJ2-3; no clear D. Germline V gene sequence: CDR1 LGHNA, CDR2 YNFKEQ. This CDR3 is built from 15 residues. V gave up 5 bases and J gave up 4 bases, with 16 bases separating them. CDR3 sequence: CASSAGPFTADTQYF. The DNA for the CDR3 is TGTGCCAGCAGCGCCGGGCCTTTCACCGCAGATACGCAGTATTTT.

Concerning this clonotype: This may stem from a read error, because a much larger clone lies one nucleotide away. The rearrangement joins TRBV4-2 to TRBJ2-2; D may be TRBD2 (7 bases). Germline values: CDR1 LGHNA, CDR2 YNFKEQ. The CDR3 runs 14 residues. The chain's CDR3 is CASGQGGVTGELFF. The CDR3 DNA reads TGTGCCAGCGGCCAAGGGGGGGTCACCGGGGAGCTGTTTTTT.

On this clonotype: Its ends do not fully match the called genes, so a read error is possible. The chain uses TRBV4-2 and TRBJ2-7; no reliable D call. This CDR3 region has 16 residues. Germline assignment: CDR1 LGHNA and CDR2 YNFKEQ. The CDR3 nucleotides are TGTGTCAGCAGCCAAGGTGTGACGGAAAGCTCCTACGAGCAGTACTTC. Translated, it gives CVSSQGVTESSYEQYF.

The chain combines TRBV20-1 with TRBJ1-6, with a weak D call TRBD1 (5 bases). The V gene's germline CDR1 is DFQATT and CDR2 SNEGSKA (reference sequence). The germline V and J ends were trimmed by 7 bases and 10 bases, with 11 bases remaining between them. CDR3 size: 11 residues. The chain's CDR3 is CSDGGESPLHF. DNA for the CDR3: TGCAGTGATGGGGGTGAATCACCCCTCCACTTT.

CDR3 in amino acids: CATQFGANVLTF. For the CDR3, the DNA is TGTGCCACCCAATTTGGGGCCAACGTCCTGACTTTC. V usage is TRBV12-3 or TRBV12-4 and J usage is TRBJ2-6; D remains unclear. The CDR3 runs 12 residues. V was pared by 10 bases and J by 3 bases, with 7 bases between.

This clonotype was seen at least ten times. The V call is TRBV14, the J call TRBJ2-2, with D possibly called TRBD1 or TRBD2 (5 bases each). Germline V CDR1 and CDR2: SGHDN, FVKESK. V was shortened by 0 bases and J by 7 bases, with 18 bases between the two germline ends. The CDR3 length is 17 residues. CDR3 region: CASSQDMHRDQIGELFF. In nucleotides, the CDR3 is TGTGCCAGCAGCCAAGATATGCATAGGGACCAAATCGGGGAGCTGTTTTTT.

In its sample, this clonotype was seen many times. This chain joins TRBV5-6 and TRBJ2-3, with 11 bases aligning to TRBD2. Germline values: CDR1 SGHDT, CDR2 YYEEEE. V was clipped by 3 bases and J by 2 bases; unmatched bases: 8. The CDR3 loop spans 17 amino acids. CDR3 loop: CASSSGTSGRNTDTQYF. CDR3 in DNA: TGTGCCAGCAGCTCCGGGACTAGCGGACGAAACACAGATACGCAGTATTTT.

This clonotype was picked up many times. This rearrangement joins TRBV20-1 to TRBJ2-2; TRBD2 is a possible D gene (7 bases). The length of the CDR3 is 16 residues. Looked up from germline, CDR1 is DFQATT and CDR2 is SNEGSKA (reference sequence). Trimming shortened V by 5 bases and J by 4 bases, and 20 bases separated the two germline ends. CDR3 region: CSAAPRGRESTGELFF. DNA for the CDR3: TGCAGTGCTGCCCCCCGGGGGCGGGAGAGCACCGGGGAGCTGTTTTTT.

This clonotype was observed many times. This sequence joins TRBV7-6 and TRBJ2-7; tentatively, D is TRBD2 (6 bases). Germline CDR1 SGHVS, CDR2 FNYEAQ. The CDR3 runs 12 residues. The V gene lost 0 bases and the J gene lost 6 bases, with 6 bases spanning the gap. The CDR3 reads CASSLAGGEQYF. CDR3 bases: TGTGCCAGCAGCTTAGCGGGGGGCGAGCAGTACTTC.